A selection of T cell receptor beta chains follows, all from one sample in a study of OX40 agonist ivuxolimab in advanced cancers. Using immunoSEQ multiplex PCR, the repertoire was profiled, and TCRdb retains in-frame clones only, with some absent. Among around 15,000 clones listed, about 89% were seen once. Sequencing was performed on CD4+ or CD8+ T cells sorted from blood, taken in a trial of the OX40 agonist ivuxolimab. These TCRs come from an adult with an advanced solid tumor such as melanoma, head and neck, liver or kidney cancer. The CDR3 runs from the conserved cysteine through the conserved F or W. A D gene is named only where the DNA matches it firmly. Clone size, where shown, is once, few, many, or a class for clones that have expanded.

D gene	V gene	clone size	J gene	CDR3 DNA	CDR3 protein
.	TRBV4-3	.	TRBJ1-3	TGCGCCAGCAGCCAAGATTGGTCCAGCGGAGCTGGAAACACCATATATTTT	CASSQDWSSGAGNTIYF
.	TRBV4-1	.	TRBJ2-1	TGCGCCAGCAGCCCAAGAGGGGTGGAAGAAAATGAGCAGTTCTTC	CASSPRGVEENEQFF
.	TRBV4-1	.	TRBJ2-7	TGCGCCAGCAGCCATGGCATTTCCTACGAGCAGTACTTC	CASSHGISYEQYF
.	TRBV7-9	.	TRBJ2-5	TGTGCCAGCAGCTTAGGCGTAGGGAGAGAGACCCAGTACTTC	CASSLGVGRETQYF
.	TRBV4-1	few	TRBJ1-2	TGCGCCAGCAGCGTCTGGGGCTATGGCTACACCTTC	CASSVWGYGYTF
.	TRBV13	.	TRBJ2-1	TGTGCCAGCAGCTCCGGGAGCCTGGAGCAGTTCTTC	CASSSGSLEQFF
TRBD1	TRBV11-3	.	TRBJ2-7	TGTGCCAGCAGCCCCCGGACAGGGGACCGCTACGAGCAGTACTTC	CASSPRTGDRYEQYF
.	TRBV5-1	.	TRBJ2-5	TGCGCCAGCAGCTTGTGGGGAGTGACGGAAGAGACCCAGTACTTC	CASSLWGVTEETQYF
.	TRBV7-6	.	TRBJ2-2	TGTGCCAGCATGGCCAACACCGGGGAGCTGTTTTTT	CASMANTGELFF
TRBD2	TRBV11-2	.	TRBJ2-7	TGTGCCAGCAGCTTAGCGGGAGGCTCCTACGAGCAGTACTTC	CASSLAGGSYEQYF
TRBD1	TRBV19	.	TRBJ2-7	TGTGCCAGTAGTATTGGGACAGGGGCCTACGAGCAGTACTTC	CASSIGTGAYEQYF
TRBD1	TRBV5-1	.	TRBJ2-4	TGCGCCAGCAGCTCCGGGACAGGGGGAACCAAAAACATTCAGTACTTC	CASSSGTGGTKNIQYF
TRBD1	TRBV5-1	once	TRBJ2-1	TGCGCCAGCAGCCCGGGACAGGGGGCTTTCCTATCCTACAATGAGCAGTTCTTC	CASSPGQGAFLSYNEQFF
.	TRBV19	.	TRBJ1-1	TGTGCCAGTAGTATAGGCGGACAGTTGAACACTGAAGCTTTCTTT	CASSIGGQLNTEAFF
.	TRBV6-5	.	TRBJ1-2	TGTGCCAGCAGCCGAGGGGGGGGAAACGGCTACACCTTC	CASSRGGGNGYTF
.	TRBV25-1	.	TRBJ2-5	TGTGCCAGCAGTGACGCAGAAGTTCAAGGGACCCAGTACTTC	CASSDAEVQGTQYF
TRBD1	TRBV7-9	.	TRBJ1-4	TGTGCCAGCAGCACGGCGACAGGGGAAGGTGAAAAACTGTTTTTT	CASSTATGEGEKLFF
TRBD2	TRBV10-3	.	TRBJ2-5	TGTGCCATCAAAAATCGGGCTAGCGGGAAGGTCCCCTACCGTTGGGGGCCCTCACACTTC	CAIKNRASGKVPYRWGPSHF